This T cell receptor (beta chain) was captured by sequencing in a study of T cell changes during pregnancy in multiple sclerosis. Generated by immunoSEQ multiplex PCR, the TCRdb table keeps only in-frame clones and is missing some. This table has more than 35,000 clones, 91% appearing once. V was trimmed by 5 bases and J by 5 bases, leaving 16 bases between them. The CDR3 contains 13 residues. Germline-derived CDR1 and CDR2 are GTSNPN and SVGIG (reference sequence). The TCR comes from a female donor with multiple sclerosis, enrolled in a pregnancy study. Specimen: CD8+ T cells from peripheral blood mononuclear cells, collected after pregnancy. The V gene is TRBV30, the J gene TRBJ2-7; maybe TRBD2 (5 bases). Here the CDR3 reads CAWDVGEGNEQYF. CDR3 bases: TGTGCCTGGGACGTAGGAGAGGGTAACGAGCAGTACTTC.